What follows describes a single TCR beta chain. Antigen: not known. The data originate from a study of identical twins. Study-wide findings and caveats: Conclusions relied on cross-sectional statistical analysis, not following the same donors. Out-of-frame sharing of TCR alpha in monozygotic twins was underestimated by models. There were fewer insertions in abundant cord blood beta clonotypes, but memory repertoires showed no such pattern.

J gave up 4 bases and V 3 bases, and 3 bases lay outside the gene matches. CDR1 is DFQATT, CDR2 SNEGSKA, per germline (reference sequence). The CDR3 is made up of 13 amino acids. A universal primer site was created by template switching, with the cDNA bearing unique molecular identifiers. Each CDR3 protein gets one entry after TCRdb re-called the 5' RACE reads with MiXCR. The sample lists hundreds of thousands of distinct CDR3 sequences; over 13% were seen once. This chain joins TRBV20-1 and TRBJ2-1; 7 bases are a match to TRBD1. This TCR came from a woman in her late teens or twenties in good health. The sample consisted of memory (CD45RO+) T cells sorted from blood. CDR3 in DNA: TGCAGTGCTAGGAAGGGGGCTTACAATGAGCAGTTCTTC. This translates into CSARKGAYNEQFF.